This T cell receptor (beta chain) appears in the sequencing data of a study of cytomegalovirus exposure and HLA in healthy donors. Both 60 Vbeta primers and 13 Jbeta primers went into the PCR. Only in-frame clones appear in the TCRdb table, and some are missing; sequencing was by immunoSEQ multiplex PCR. The sample consists of 180,000 or so clones, roughly 9.5% of them appearing once. From germline, CDR1 is SEHNR and CDR2 FQNEAQ (reference sequence). The CDR3 is 13 residues long. The V end was cut by 3 bases, the J end by 3 bases, with 9 bases between. The table lists this clone with a few counts. Its antigen remains unknown. General study results and limits: Reported results showed that the classifier diagnosed cytomegalovirus status with high specificity and sensitivity. Indistinguishable V segments, including TRBV6-2 and TRBV6-3, were excluded. Rare TCR sequences dominated, though some public TCRs recurred in many donors. TCR beta chain V- and J-gene trimming was linked, in a later analysis, to a missense variant in DCLRE1C.

This sequence joins TRBV7-9 and TRBJ2-7; D might be TRBD2 (6 bases). This receptor was obtained from a woman younger than 45 in good health and CMV-seropositive. Sequenced: PBMCs. The CDR3 protein is CASSLLADYEQYF. CDR3 nucleotides: TGTGCCAGCAGCTTGTTAGCGGACTACGAGCAGTACTTC.